This TCR beta chain is drawn from a study of T cell repertoires in aging, cancer and after chemotherapy. The study, taken as a whole, reports: Rebound thymic output was suggested by rising median generation probability during chemotherapy in each cancer cohort.

For this clonotype: No antigen is known for it.

TRB rearrangements spanning V, D and J were amplified using mixed TRB-A/B primers. TCRdb independently ran MiXCR on the multiplex PCR reads; one entry per CDR3 protein. The data show about 4,300 distinct CDR3 sequences, approximately 28% seen once. Amplification of TCR beta used genomic DNA extracted from peripheral blood. The CDR3 totals 15 residues. V was shortened by 0 bases and J by 14 bases, with 25 bases between the two germline ends. Per germline, CDR1 DFQATT and CDR2 SNEGSKA (reference sequence). The receptor comes from a human donor in good health. Sequencing was carried out using blood. The J gene is TRBJ1-2, the V gene TRBV20-1; D might be TRBD1 (6 bases). CDR3 sequence reads: CSARDQQGAVRDLTF. The CDR3 DNA reads TGCAGTGCTAGAGACCAACAGGGAGCTGTTCGTGACCTGACCTTC.